The rows below give T cell receptor beta chains drawn from one sample of a study of cytomegalovirus exposure and HLA in healthy donors. The assay was immunoSEQ multiplex PCR, and TCRdb's table has in-frame clones only and misses some. The sample consists of 52,000 or so clones, roughly 87% of them appearing once. The sample consisted of PBMCs. The source of these receptors is a woman between 18 and 30 years old in good health and CMV-seronegative. Each CDR3 is given with its conserved first and last residue. Fields, in order: CDR3 length, V gene, clone size, D gene, J gene, CDR3 DNA, CDR3 protein. D genes are given only for firm matches. Only part of the rows carry a size: once, few, many, or a class if the clone is expanded.

15	TRBV5-5	-	TRBD1	TRBJ1-3	TGTGCCAGCAGTTACCGGACAGGGGGTGGAAACACCATATATTTT	CASSYRTGGGNTIYF
14	TRBV28	-	TRBD2	TRBJ2-7	TGTGCCAGCAGTTCCGGGACTAGCTCCTACGAGCAGTACTTC	CASSSGTSSYEQYF
19	TRBV19	-	-	TRBJ1-4	TGTGCCAGTAGTATTGGTTTGGCCTCCCCAGGTCCCGATAATGAAAAACTGTTTTTT	CASSIGLASPGPDNEKLFF
18	TRBV7-9	-	TRBD2	TRBJ2-5	TGTGCCAGCAGCCAGGGACTAGCCGGCAACTTATTACAAGAGACCCAGTACTTC	CASSQGLAGNLLQETQYF
14	TRBV11-2	-	-	TRBJ2-7	TGTGCCAGCAGCTACACCCAGGGGTCCTACGAGCAGTACTTC	CASSYTQGSYEQYF
17	TRBV7-3	-	-	TRBJ1-4	TGTGCCAGCGGGACGGGGGGCATTAGGACCGCTAATGAAAAACTGTTTTTT	CASGTGGIRTANEKLFF
14	TRBV27	once	TRBD2	TRBJ2-2	TGTGCCAGCAATAGCGGGAGCAACACCGGGGAGCTGTTTTTT	CASNSGSNTGELFF
15	TRBV28	-	TRBD1	TRBJ1-1	TGTGCCAGCAGTCCGACCGGGACAGGGTACACTGAAGCTTTCTTT	CASSPTGTGYTEAFF
11	TRBV20-1	once	-	TRBJ2-2	TGCAGTGCTCCCGTTACCGGGGAGCTGTTTTTT	CSAPVTGELFF
16	TRBV28	once	TRBD1	TRBJ1-2	TGTGCCAGCAGTTCCCCCCCGGTACAGGGGAGGTATGGCTACACCTTC	CASSSPPVQGRYGYTF
14	TRBV5-1	-	TRBD1	TRBJ1-2	TGCGCCAGCAGCCTAACAGGGGGCCAGGGCGGCTACACCTTC	CASSLTGGQGGYTF
15	TRBV4-1	-	-	TRBJ2-2	TGCGCCAGCAGCCAAGTTCTAGCCCCAAACGGGGAGCTGTTTTTT	CASSQVLAPNGELFF
15	TRBV5-4	-	-	TRBJ1-2	TGTGCCAGCAGCTTCCCGGGACTGAGAGGCTATGGCTACACCTTC	CASSFPGLRGYGYTF
14	TRBV5-1	-	-	TRBJ1-2	TGCGCCAGCAGCTTGGAAGGGGCCTCCTATGGCTACACCTTC	CASSLEGASYGYTF
14	TRBV27	-	-	TRBJ2-7	TGTGCCAGCAGTTTAGGCGCAGGGGGGCACGAGCAGTACTTC	CASSLGAGGHEQYF
14	TRBV28	-	-	TRBJ2-3	TGTGCCAGCAGCGTGGGCGGGAGCACAGATACGCAGTATTTT	CASSVGGSTDTQYF
16	TRBV7-9	-	-	TRBJ1-1	TGTGCCAGCAGGTACTCGGCGGCAGTGTGGGACACTGAAGCTTTCTTT	CASRYSAAVWDTEAFF
18	TRBV4-2	-	TRBD2	TRBJ2-4	TGTGCCAGCAGCCAAGCTTGGTCGTCGACTAGCTCCAAAAACATTCAGTACTTC	CASSQAWSSTSSKNIQYF
15	TRBV5-6	-	-	TRBJ2-7	TGTGCCAGCAGCTTGGGGACAGCCACTACCTACGAGCAGTACTTC	CASSLGTATTYEQYF
12	TRBV4-2	-	-	TRBJ1-2	TGTGCCAGCAGTGGAGGGGACTATGGCTACACCTTC	CASSGGDYGYTF
16	TRBV4-1	-	-	TRBJ1-3	TGCGCCAGCAGCCAAGAGTGGGACAACTCTGGAAACACCATATATTTT	CASSQEWDNSGNTIYF
12	TRBV7-6	-	TRBD2	TRBJ2-7	TGTGCCAGCCGCGCGGGGGAGGACGAGCAGTACTTC	CASRAGEDEQYF
11	TRBV5-1	few	-	TRBJ2-3	TGCGCCAGCAGAAGAGGAGATACGCAGTATTTT	CASRRGDTQYF
15	TRBV4-3	-	-	TRBJ2-5	TGCGCCAGCAGCCAAGCCCCCCGCGCCAAAGAGACCCAGTACTTC	CASSQAPRAKETQYF
19	TRBV18	-	TRBD1	TRBJ1-3	TGTGCCAGCTCACCATTTGACAGGGGTCAAACATTCTCTGGAAACACCATATATTTT	CASSPFDRGQTFSGNTIYF
16	TRBV5-4	-	-	TRBJ2-1	TGTGCCAGCAGCTTGGAGCTAGGAAGCTCCTACAATGAGCAGTTCTTC	CASSLELGSSYNEQFF
15	TRBV7-9	-	TRBD2	TRBJ2-5	TGTGCCAGCAGCCGCATTAGCGGGAGCCAAGAGACCCAGTACTTC	CASSRISGSQETQYF
14	TRBV10-3	-	TRBD2	TRBJ2-7	TGTGCCATCAGTGGACTAGCGGGAGCCACAGAGCAGTACTTC	CAISGLAGATEQYF
16	TRBV19	-	TRBD2	TRBJ2-7	TGTGCCAGTAGTATTGGGTCCTCTAGCGGGGCCTACGAGCAGTACTTC	CASSIGSSSGAYEQYF
17	TRBV9	-	-	TRBJ1-3	TGTGCCAGCAGCGCCTCCTTACAGGGCCACTCTGGAAACACCATATATTTT	CASSASLQGHSGNTIYF
14	TRBV6-4	many	-	TRBJ2-3	TGTGCCAGCAGTGACGGGGGGGCCACAGATACGCAGTATTTT	CASSDGGATDTQYF
14	TRBV5-4	-	-	TRBJ1-2	TGTGCCAGCAGCTTTGATCCAGGGAACTATGGCTACACCTTC	CASSFDPGNYGYTF
16	TRBV9	-	-	TRBJ2-6	TGTGCCAGCAGCAGTAGCAGGGGCACTGGGGCCAACGTCCTGACTTTC	CASSSSRGTGANVLTF
13	TRBV4-2	-	-	TRBJ1-1	TGTGCCAGCAGCCATTCAGGGAACACTGAAGCTTTCTTT	CASSHSGNTEAFF
14	TRBV11-2	-	TRBD2	TRBJ2-7	TGTGCCAGCAGCTTGGGGCGGGGGACCTACGAGCAGTACTTC	CASSLGRGTYEQYF
13	TRBV18	-	-	TRBJ1-4	TGTGCCAGCTCACTCGGGTCAGACGAAAAACTGTTTTTT	CASSLGSDEKLFF
14	TRBV28	-	TRBD2	TRBJ2-7	TGTGCCAGCACCGTTGCGGGGGGGTTTCGCGAGCAGTACTTC	CASTVAGGFREQYF
16	TRBV7-9	-	TRBD2	TRBJ2-1	TGTGCCAGCAGCTTGCAGACTAGCGGGACCTACAATGAGCAGTTCTTC	CASSLQTSGTYNEQFF
18	TRBV4-3	-	TRBD2	TRBJ2-3	TGCGCCAGCAGCCAAGCCGCTCTAGCGGGAGGGTGGACAGATACGCAGTATTTT	CASSQAALAGGWTDTQYF
16	TRBV11-2	-	TRBD1	TRBJ2-5	TGTGCCAGCAGCTCCATTAACAGGGGACCCCAAGAGACCCAGTACTTC	CASSSINRGPQETQYF
12	TRBV6-6	-	TRBD1	TRBJ2-7	TGTGCCAGCAGCTCCGACAGGGTCGAGCAGTACTTC	CASSSDRVEQYF